This T cell receptor beta chain was obtained from a study of cytomegalovirus exposure and HLA in healthy donors. Whole-study findings and limits: TCR beta sequences reportedly predicted most subjects' HLA-A and HLA-B alleles accurately. Later on, an analysis showed TCR association rates differing by HLA locus, with DRB1 the most and HLA-C the fewest.

The PCR employed 60 Vbeta primers together with 13 Jbeta primers. Method: immunoSEQ multiplex PCR; TCRdb's copy keeps in-frame clones and lacks some. The sample contains 60,000 to 100,000 clones, around 78% of which appear only once. A word on this clone: Its antigen is unidentified.

V dropped 3 bases and J dropped 0 bases, with 17 bases sitting between them. The germline V gene encodes CDR1 SQVTM and CDR2 ANQGSEA. CDR3 length equals 17 residues. Donors likely had unrecorded immune exposures despite being nominally healthy when sampled. What was sequenced was PBMCs. This receptor was obtained from a man aged 35 to 55 in good health and CMV-seronegative. The V and J genes are TRBV29-1 and TRBJ2-2; possible D gene TRBD1, 6 bases. CDR3 coding DNA: TGCAGCGTTGAGGGGCCAGGGGAGTCGTCGAACACCGGGGAGCTGTTTTTT. This sequence encodes CSVEGPGESSNTGELFF.